This T cell receptor beta chain emerged from a study of blood T cell repertoires in COVID-19 (TCRdb year 2020). Turning to the overall study: Collaborator samples came from the United States, Italy and Spain and covered acute and convalescent phases of COVID-19. The prospective study material was composed of cDNA or gDNA derived from T cells, B-cell-depleted T cells, or PBMCs. The dataset comprised deeply sampled blood TCRbeta repertoires from subjects exposed to, actively infected with, or recovered from COVID-19. The repertoires were released in a freely available public database meant as a resource for research on the immune response to SARS-CoV-2. Samples were obtained from the ongoing ImmuneRACE study (first 160 participants) and from 1,200 or so subjects provided by 6 global collaborators. A de-identified subject ID, COVID-19 status, age in years and sex were almost always included in the sample metadata. HLA class I and class II types, where available, came from metadata supplied by the sample provider rather than from assay-based typing. General study outcomes and caveats: The quantity of clinical and demographic metadata differed by source and by participant and was supplied without curation.

TCRbeta CDR3 regions were amplified from genomic DNA by means of the immunoSEQ Assay, a bias-controlled multiplex PCR. As for the authors' bioinformatics: Within the assay, amplification of reference gene primers was used to estimate how many nucleated cells each sample contained. To quantify the absolute abundance of each unique TCRbeta CDR3 rearrangement, sequence reads were collapsed and filtered. For each sample, productive Simpson clonality was calculated by taking the square root of Simpson's diversity index across productive rearrangements. TCRdb stores this immuneACCESS table with in-frame sequences only. Part of the clones is absent; in the studies checked, under half of the shortfall reflects unresolved V genes, and no reason is known for the rest. The D gene and trimming were derived from the DNA, and the V and J assignments and clone size from that table. The sample has about 360,000 clones on record, around nine tenths of them singletons. Just over 7% of the sample is in the top ten clones.

The V end loses 4 bases and the J end loses 2 bases, and a stretch of 11 bases separates them. The CDR3 sequence holds 14 residues, the cysteine and phenylalanine included. Only the CDR3 region is kept as DNA, spanning 42 bases read in frame from base 1. Taken from the germline V gene, the CDR1 and CDR2 loops are LGHNA and YNFKEQ. One collaborating source in Seattle enrolled patients while the patients were actively infected and followed the patients over time throughout the course of disease. Whole blood was collected in K2EDTA tubes by collaborating institutions according to the institutions' own protocols. Collaborator samples were shipped for TCRbeta analysis as frozen whole blood, isolated PBMCs, or DNA extracted from either sample type. About this clone: What this receptor recognizes is not known. No much larger clonotype is one base removed from it; base qualities were not supplied.

The sequence was collected from a woman in her sixties with COVID-19, enrolled during active disease. The V and J segments used are TRBV4-2 and TRBJ1-1; 5 matching bases give a weak D call of TRBD1. The material sequenced was peripheral blood. The CDR3 corresponds to CASSLLGVNTEAFF. The nucleotides read TGTGCCAGCAGCCTCCTAGGGGTAAACACTGAAGCTTTCTTT.